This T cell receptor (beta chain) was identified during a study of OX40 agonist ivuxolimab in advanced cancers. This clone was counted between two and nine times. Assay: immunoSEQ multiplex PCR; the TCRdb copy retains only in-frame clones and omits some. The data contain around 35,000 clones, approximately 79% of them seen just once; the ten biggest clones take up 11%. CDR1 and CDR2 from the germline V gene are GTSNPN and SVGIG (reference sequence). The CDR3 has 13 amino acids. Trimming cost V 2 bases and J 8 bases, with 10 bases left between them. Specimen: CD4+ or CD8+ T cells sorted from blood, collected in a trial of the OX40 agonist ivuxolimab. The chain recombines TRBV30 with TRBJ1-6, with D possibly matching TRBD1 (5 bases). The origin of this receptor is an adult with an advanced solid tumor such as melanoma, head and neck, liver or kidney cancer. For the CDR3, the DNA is TGTGCCTGGAGTCCGGGACTATATTCACCCCTCCACTTT. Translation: CAWSPGLYSPLHF.